This passage covers 6 T cell receptor beta chains from one sample sequenced in a study of blood T cells in healthy people across ages. Through a sample-barcoded 5' primer and a J-beta primer mix, a second PCR was run for roughly 7 to 12 cycles. Each CDR3 protein gets one entry after TCRdb re-called the 5' RACE reads with MiXCR. There are 700,000 or so distinct CDR3 sequences in the sample; 22% occur only once, and about 20% lies in the top ten. The sample was blood. The receptors originated from a man between 65 and 85 years old in good health.

The CDR3 region has the DNA TGTGCCAGCAGCTTAGGGGCACTAGCCTATGAGCAGTTCTTC. The encoded protein is CASSLGALAYEQFF. The chain links TRBV7-6 to TRBJ2-1, with D perhaps matching TRBD2 (6 bases). Trimming took 1 base from V and 8 from J, leaving 12 bases between them. Per the germline V gene, CDR1 is SGHVS and CDR2 is FNYEAQ. This CDR3 has 14 amino acids.

This clonotype was counted a few times. The rearrangement links TRBV12-3 or TRBV12-4 to TRBJ2-1; 12 bases are shared with TRBD2. The ends lost 5 bases at V and 9 bases at J; junction bases unmatched: 5. The CDR3 contains 14 residues. The CDR3, as DNA: TGTGCCAGCAGTCTACTAGCGGGGGGTGGTGAGCAGTTCTTC. Amino acids: CASSLLAGGGEQFF.

The sample holds many counts of this clonotype. The J gene is TRBJ1-4, the V gene TRBV28; D remains ambiguous. In germline, CDR1 is MDHEN, CDR2 SYDVKM. Trimming pared 2 bases from V and 8 bases from J, leaving 12 bases between. The length of the CDR3 is 14 residues. CDR3 sequence: CASSLRRVGEKLFF. CDR3 DNA: TGTGCCAGCAGTTTAAGGCGGGTTGGGGAAAAACTGTTTTTT.

This rearrangement joins TRBV5-6 to TRBJ1-1; possible D gene TRBD1, 6 bases. Trimming left V 3 bases short and J 1 base short, with 16 bases between. This CDR3 comprises 16 residues. Per the germline V gene, CDR1 is SGHDT and CDR2 is YYEEEE. CDR3 sequence: CASSSKTRGWNTEAFF. The DNA of the CDR3 is TGTGCCAGCAGCTCAAAGACCAGGGGATGGAACACTGAAGCTTTCTTT.

This clonotype was seen ten or more times. The chain is built from TRBV5-1 and TRBJ2-3, with D unclear. The CDR3 is 12 residues long. With 2 bases removed from V and 6 bases from J, the gap between germline ends came to 7 bases. The germline V gene encodes CDR1 SGHRS and CDR2 YFSETQ. CDR3 in DNA: TGCGCCAGCAGCTTCCCCTCGGATACGCAGTATTTT. Translated: CASSFPSDTQYF.

For the CDR3, the DNA is TGTGCCACCAGCAAGTCGCAGGATCGCGGCTACACCTTC. This gives the protein CATSKSQDRGYTF. The chain has TRBV24-1 and TRBJ1-2; no firm D call. CDR1 is KGHDR, CDR2 SFDVKD, per germline. Trimming removed 7 bases from V and 8 bases from J, with 16 bases in between. This CDR3 is 13 amino acids long.